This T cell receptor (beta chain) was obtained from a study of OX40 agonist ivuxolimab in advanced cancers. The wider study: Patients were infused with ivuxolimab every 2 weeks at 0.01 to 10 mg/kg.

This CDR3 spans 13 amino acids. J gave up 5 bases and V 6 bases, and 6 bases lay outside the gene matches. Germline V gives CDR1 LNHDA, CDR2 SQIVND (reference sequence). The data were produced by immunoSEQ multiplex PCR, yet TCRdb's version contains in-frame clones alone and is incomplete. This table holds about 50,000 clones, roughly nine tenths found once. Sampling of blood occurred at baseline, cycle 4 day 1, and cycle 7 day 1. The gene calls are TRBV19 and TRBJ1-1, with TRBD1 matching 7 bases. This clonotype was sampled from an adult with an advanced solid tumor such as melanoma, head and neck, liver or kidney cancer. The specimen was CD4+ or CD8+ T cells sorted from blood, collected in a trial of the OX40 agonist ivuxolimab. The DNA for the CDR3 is TGTGCCAGTAGCTTCGACAGGGAAACTGAAGCTTTCTTT. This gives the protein CASSFDRETEAFF.